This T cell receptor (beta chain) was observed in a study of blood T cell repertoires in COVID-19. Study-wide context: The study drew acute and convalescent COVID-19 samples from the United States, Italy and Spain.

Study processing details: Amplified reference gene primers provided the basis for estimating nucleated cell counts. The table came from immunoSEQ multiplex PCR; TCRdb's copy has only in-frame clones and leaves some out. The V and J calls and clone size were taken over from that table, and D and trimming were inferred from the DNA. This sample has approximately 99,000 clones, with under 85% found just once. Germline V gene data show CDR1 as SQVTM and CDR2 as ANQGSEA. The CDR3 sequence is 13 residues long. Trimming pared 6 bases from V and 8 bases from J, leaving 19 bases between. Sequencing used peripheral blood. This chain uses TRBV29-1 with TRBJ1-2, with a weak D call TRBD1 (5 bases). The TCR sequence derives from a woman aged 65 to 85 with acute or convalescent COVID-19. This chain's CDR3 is CSVELQGFSGYTF. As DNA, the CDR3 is TGCAGCGTGGAACTGCAGGGCTTTAGCGGCTACACCTTC.